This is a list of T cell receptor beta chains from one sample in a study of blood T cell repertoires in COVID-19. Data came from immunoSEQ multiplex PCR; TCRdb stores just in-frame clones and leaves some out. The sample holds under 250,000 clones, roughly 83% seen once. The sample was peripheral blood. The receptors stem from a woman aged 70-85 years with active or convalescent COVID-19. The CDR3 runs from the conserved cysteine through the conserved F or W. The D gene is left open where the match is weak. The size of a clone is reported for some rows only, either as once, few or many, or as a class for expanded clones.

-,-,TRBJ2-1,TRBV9,TGTGCCAGCAGCGTACACTACAATGAGCAGTTCTTC,CASSVHYNEQFF
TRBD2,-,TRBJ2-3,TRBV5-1,TGCGCCAGCAGCTTGGCCAGGCTAGCGGGAGGCACAGATACGCAGTATTTT,CASSLARLAGGTDTQYF
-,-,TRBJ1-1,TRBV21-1,TGTGCCAGCAGCAAAGGGGGCAGGGGCCTGGGCACTGAAGCTTTCTTT,CASSKGGRGLGTEAFF
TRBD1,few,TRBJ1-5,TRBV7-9,TGTGCCAGCAGCAAAGAGGGACAGGGGTATCAGCCCCAGCATTTT,CASSKEGQGYQPQHF
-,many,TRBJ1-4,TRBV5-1,TGCGCCAGCAGACGGGGGGAGGTAACTAATGAAAAACTGTTTTTT,CASRRGEVTNEKLFF
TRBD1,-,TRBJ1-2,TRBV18,TGTGCCAGCTCACCACCCGACAGGGGTTACTATGGCTACACCTTC,CASSPPDRGYYGYTF
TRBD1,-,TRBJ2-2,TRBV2,TGTGCCAGCAGTCCGAGGACAGGGGGGAACACCGGGGAGCTGTTTTTT,CASSPRTGGNTGELFF
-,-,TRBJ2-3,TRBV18,TGTGCCAGCTCACCACAGCGAGGAAGCACAGATACGCAGTATTTT,CASSPQRGSTDTQYF
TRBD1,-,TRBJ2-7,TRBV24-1,TGTGCCACCAGCCGGGGACAGGGGGCCTACGAGCAGTACTTC,CATSRGQGAYEQYF
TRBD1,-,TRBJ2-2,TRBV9,TGTGCCAGCAGCGTAGCCCGGGGACAGGGGGCTGGCGGGGAGCTGTTTTTT,CASSVARGQGAGGELFF
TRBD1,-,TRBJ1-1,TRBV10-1,TGCGCCATCTACGGGACAGGCGGGGTGAACACTGAAGCTTTCTTT,CAIYGTGGVNTEAFF
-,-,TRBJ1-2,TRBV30,TGTGCCTGGAGTGGAGTGAACTATGGCTACACCTTC,CAWSGVNYGYTF
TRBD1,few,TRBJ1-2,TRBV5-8,TGTGCCAGCAGCTTGCCAGGGACAGGAGGCTACACCTTC,CASSLPGTGGYTF
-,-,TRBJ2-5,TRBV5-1,TGCGCCAGCAGCTTGGGAGACAGTCAAGAGACCCAGTACTTC,CASSLGDSQETQYF
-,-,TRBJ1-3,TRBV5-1,TGCGCCAGCAGCGGACTAGGTGGTAGTGGAAACACCATATATTTT,CASSGLGGSGNTIYF
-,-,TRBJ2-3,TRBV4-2,TGTGCCAGCAGCCAAGAGAGCGGGCCATCCCTCCCCCCAGATACGCAGTATTTT,CASSQESGPSLPPDTQYF
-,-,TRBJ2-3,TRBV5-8,TGTGCCAGCAGCCAAAACCTTTGGGCTAGCACAGATACGCAGTATTTT,CASSQNLWASTDTQYF
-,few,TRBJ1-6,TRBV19,TGTGCCAGTAGTATAGATTATCCAGGGTTGGATTCACCCCTCCACTTT,CASSIDYPGLDSPLHF
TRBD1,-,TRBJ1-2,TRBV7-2,TGTGCCAGCAGCATGGACCCGGGACAGAGCTATGGCTACACCTTC,CASSMDPGQSYGYTF
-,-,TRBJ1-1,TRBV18,TGTGCCAGCTCACCAACCGGGAGGAACACTGAAGCTTTCTTT,CASSPTGRNTEAFF
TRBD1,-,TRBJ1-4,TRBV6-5,TGTGCCAGCAGTTTCAGGGGACAGGGGTCCCGAAAACTGTTTTTT,CASSFRGQGSRKLFF
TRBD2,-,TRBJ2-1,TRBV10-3,TGTGCCATCAGTCCAGCGGGAGATCCCTACAATGAGCAGTTCTTC,CAISPAGDPYNEQFF
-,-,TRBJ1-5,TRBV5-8,TGTGCCAGCACGATTAACTGGGGGGAACCCCAGCATTTT,CASTINWGEPQHF
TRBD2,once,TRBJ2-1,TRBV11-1,TGTGCCAGCAGATCTAGCGGGGGGGCCGATGAGCAGTTCTTC,CASRSSGGADEQFF
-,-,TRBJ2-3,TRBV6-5,TGTGCCAGCAGTTCTACAGGGACCGATACGCAGTATTTT,CASSSTGTDTQYF
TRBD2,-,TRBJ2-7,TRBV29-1,TGCAGCGTTGACGCGGGGACTAGCGGGGGGTACGAGCAGTACTTC,CSVDAGTSGGYEQYF
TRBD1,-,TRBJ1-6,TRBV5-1,TGCGCCAGCAGTTATTGGACAGGGGGCCGTAATTCACCCCTCCACTTT,CASSYWTGGRNSPLHF
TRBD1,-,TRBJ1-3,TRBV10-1,TGCGCCAGCAAGAAAGTAGGCGGGACAGTTTCCCGCTCTGGAAACACCATATATTTT,CASKKVGGTVSRSGNTIYF
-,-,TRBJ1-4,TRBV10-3,TGTGCCATCAGTGAGGGGACGGGGGGTTTTAATGAAAAACTGTTTTTT,CAISEGTGGFNEKLFF
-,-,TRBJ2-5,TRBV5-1,TGCGCCAGCAGCTTGAGGCAGGCGTTGGAAGAGACCCAGTACTTC,CASSLRQALEETQYF
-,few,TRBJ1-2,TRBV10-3,TGTGCCATCAGTGAGAACTCCCAGGGAGGCTACACCTTC,CAISENSQGGYTF
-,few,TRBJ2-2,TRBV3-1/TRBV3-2,TGTGCCAGCAGCCAAGTGGAGGGTACCGGGGAGCTGTTTTTT,CASSQVEGTGELFF
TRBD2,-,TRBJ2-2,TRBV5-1,TGCGCCAGCAGCTTGAGGACTAGCGGGAGTGGGTCCGGGGAGCTGTTTTTT,CASSLRTSGSGSGELFF
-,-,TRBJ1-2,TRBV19,TGTGCCAGTAGTATTCGGGGGACGGAGGGCTACACCTTC,CASSIRGTEGYTF
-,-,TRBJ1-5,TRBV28,TGTGCCAGCAGTCCTGGTCGGGGGAGGTTTCAGCCCCAGCATTTT,CASSPGRGRFQPQHF
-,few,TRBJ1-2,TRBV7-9,TGTGCCAGCAGCTTAGGACCGGGCTATGGCTACACCTTC,CASSLGPGYGYTF
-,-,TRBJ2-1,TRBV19,TGTGCCAGTAGGCTGACCCCCCGGGACACATCCTACAATGAGCAGTTCTTC,CASRLTPRDTSYNEQFF
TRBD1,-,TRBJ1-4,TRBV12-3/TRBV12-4,TGTGCCAGCCGAGTTGGAGGGGGCGAAAAACTGTTTTTT,CASRVGGGEKLFF
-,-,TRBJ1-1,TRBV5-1,TGCGCCAGCAGCACGTCCTCCTATAACACTGAAGCTTTCTTT,CASSTSSYNTEAFF
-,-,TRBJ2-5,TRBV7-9,TGTGCCAGCAGCTCGTGGTACAGCCAAGAGACCCAGTACTTC,CASSSWYSQETQYF
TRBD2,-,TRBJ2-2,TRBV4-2,TGTGCCAGCAGCCAGGTAACTAGCGGGATTCGGAACACCGGGGAGCTGTTTTTT,CASSQVTSGIRNTGELFF
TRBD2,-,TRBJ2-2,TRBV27,TGTGCCAGCGGATCTAGCGGGAGGGCCGGGGAGCTGTTTTTT,CASGSSGRAGELFF
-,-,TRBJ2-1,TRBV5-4,TGTGCCAGCAGCTCCCTGGGGGGTGAGCAGTTCTTC,CASSSLGGEQFF
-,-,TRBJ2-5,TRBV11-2,TGTGCCAGCAGCTTAGATTGGTCGGGACAAGAGACCCAGTACTTC,CASSLDWSGQETQYF
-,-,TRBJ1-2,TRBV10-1,TGCGCCAGCAGTGTGACTCGAGTTTCAGGCTACACCTTC,CASSVTRVSGYTF
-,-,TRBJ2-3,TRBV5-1,TGCGCCAGCAGCCTCCAGGGAGATACGCAGTATTTT,CASSLQGDTQYF
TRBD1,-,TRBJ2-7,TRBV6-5,TGTGCCAGCACCCCAGGGACAGGGGGGATCTACGAGCAGTACTTC,CASTPGTGGIYEQYF
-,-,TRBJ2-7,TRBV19,TGTGCCAGTGCCCGGACAGTGCAGTCCTCCGAGCAGTACTTC,CASARTVQSSEQYF
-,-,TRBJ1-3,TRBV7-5,TGTGTCAGAAGCTCGCGGACAGGGTCCGCAGGAAACACCATATATTTT,CVRSSRTGSAGNTIYF
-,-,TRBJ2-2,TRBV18,TGTGCCAGCTCACCAGGGACTGACACCGGGGAGCTGTTTTTT,CASSPGTDTGELFF
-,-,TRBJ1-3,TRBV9,TGTGCCAGCAGCGTAGTAGGGGCCCTATCTGGAAACACCATATATTTT,CASSVVGALSGNTIYF